The T cell receptor beta chain under discussion was sequenced for a study of blood T cell repertoires in COVID-19. Looking at the study overall: T cells, B-cell-depleted T cells, or PBMCs supplied cDNA or gDNA.

Germline loops: CDR1 SGDLS, CDR2 YYNGEE. V gave up 0 bases and J gave up 6 bases, with 9 bases separating them. The CDR3 has 13 amino acids. Method: immunoSEQ multiplex PCR; TCRdb's copy keeps in-frame clones and lacks some. Of roughly 120,000 clones in the sample, around 74% were seen once. Sequenced sample: peripheral blood. The TCR sequence derives from a man of 80 years or more with COVID-19, enrolled during active disease. The rearrangement joins TRBV9 to TRBJ1-2; D perhaps matches TRBD1 (6 bases). As DNA, the CDR3 is TGTGCCAGCAGCGTAGAACAGGGCAATGGCTACACCTTC. Amino acid sequence: CASSVEQGNGYTF. The full variable domain, completed using reference TRBV9 and TRBJ1-2, is DSGVTQTPKHLITATGQRVTLRCSPRSGDLSVYWYQQSLDQGLQFLIQYYNGEERAKGNILERFSAQQFPDLHSELNLSSLELGDSALYFCASSVEQGNGYTFGSGTRLTVV.